This record covers a single T cell receptor (beta chain). The antigen is unknown. When naive CD8 T cells were sorted, they were gated as CD8+CD4-CCR7+CD45RA+. Bulk libraries came from a prior protocol with listed TCR primers. TCRdb ran MiXCR on the PCR reads and lists one entry per CDR3 protein. Among more than 85,000 distinct CDR3 sequences listed, 35% to 40% were seen once. These data belong to a study of molecular identifiers for immune sequencing clone quantification. Study results and caveats: Clones with over 20 RNA copies captured over 99% of effector molecules but under 1% of naive ones.

This clonotype was obtained from a human donor in good health. Some libraries in this study had Jurkat cell RNA spiked in. Specimen: naive CD8+ T cells from blood, with Jurkat cell RNA spiked in. Subset defined: FACS-sorted CD8+CD4-CCR7+CD45RA+ naive T cells.

The CDR3 spells CASSTQARGAFF. The CDR3 region has the DNA TGTGCCAGCAGCACACAGGCTCGCGGAGCTTTCTTT. This chain uses TRBV12-3 or TRBV12-4 with TRBJ1-1; TRBD1 might be the D (5 bases). Trimming took off 6 bases at V and 10 bases at J, with 15 bases between the two ends. This CDR3 is 12 amino acids long.